This T cell receptor beta chain comes out of a study of shared clonotypes between healthy human individuals. Study details: Donors, aged 18 to 49, were a couple of women and a few men. Each donor's CD4 naive and CD4 memory cells filled three plates apiece, CD8 naive two, and CD8 memory one. Study-level findings and limits: Naive subsets typically showed greater estimated richness than memory subsets.

Only Caucasian adults living in Nashville, Tennessee served as donors. The repertoire was sequenced with immunoSEQ multiplex PCR; TCRdb's copy has only in-frame clones and lacks some. The data hold over 2 million clones, with over 85% observed a single time. About this clone itself: The antigen is not known.

The CDR3 totals 15 residues. V lost 0 bases and J 2 bases, leaving 8 bases between the germline ends. Germline V CDR1 and CDR2: LNHDA, SQIVND (reference sequence). J is TRBJ1-5 and V is TRBV19; the D gene is possibly TRBD1 (6 bases). The TCR originated in a man younger than 35 in good health. Sample: naive CD4+ T cells sorted from blood. As for subset: CD45RA+ positively selected. The CDR3, as DNA: TGTGCCAGTAGTATAGAACAGGGTCGCAATCAGCCCCAGCATTTT. This encodes CASSIEQGRNQPQHF.